Below are 6 T cell receptor beta chains sequenced from a single sample in a study of beta chain features in type 1 diabetes. The antigens for these receptors are not known. TCRB transcripts that were expressed got sequenced, as all of the isolated RNA had been reverse transcribed. Profiling relied on immunoSEQ multiplex PCR, and the TCRdb table lists in-frame clones only, not all of them. Of 600,000 to 700,000 clones in the sample, 9.5% to 15% are singletons; the top ten hold around 0.12%. Study-wide findings and caveats: A moderate, significant TCRB CDR3 shortening appeared in type 1 diabetes across four CD4+ subsets.

Sequencing used naive CD4+ T cells from blood. Receptors were obtained from a man aged 25-45 years with type 1 diabetes.

The chain uses TRBV10-3 and TRBJ2-3; TRBD2 agrees at 10 bases. Germline CDR1 reads ENHRY; CDR2 reads SYGVKD. The CDR3 contains 15 residues. With V trimmed by 6 bases and J by 5 bases, 8 bases remained unmatched. The CDR3 sequence: CAIRPGLASLDTQYF. The CDR3 bases are TGTGCCATCAGGCCGGGACTAGCGAGTCTAGATACGCAGTATTTT.

The chain employs TRBV5-4 and TRBJ2-3, with 10 positions matching TRBD2. The CDR3 runs to 15 residues. V lost 4 bases, J lost 8 bases, and 10 bases stayed unmatched. The germline CDR1 and CDR2 sequences are SGHNT and YYREEE (reference sequence). CDR3 DNA sequence: TGTGCCAGCAGCGGAGGAGGGACTAGCGATGCTACGCAGTATTTT. This gives the protein CASSGGGTSDATQYF. Combining the CDR3 with reference TRBV5-4 and TRBJ2-3 gives the whole variable domain ETGVTQSPTHLIKTRGQQVTLRCSSQSGHNTVSWYQQALGQGPQFIFQYYREEENGRGNFPPRFSGLQFPNYSSELNVNALELDDSALYLCASSGGGTSDATQYFGPGTRLTVL.

The rearrangement uses TRBV30 and TRBJ2-6; D is possibly TRBD1 (5 bases). The CDR3 contains 14 residues. Germline-derived CDR1 and CDR2 are GTSNPN and SVGIG (reference sequence). Deletions cut 0 bases from V and 4 bases from J, with 7 bases between. CDR3 nucleotides: TGTGCCTGGAGTGTAGGGGTCGGGGCCAACGTCCTGACTTTC. Translation gives CAWSVGVGANVLTF.

This chain joins TRBV5-1 and TRBJ2-3; TRBD2 aligns across 14 bases. This CDR3 has 18 residues. Germline loops: CDR1 SGHRS, CDR2 YFSETQ. Trimming took 3 bases from V and 0 from J; bases not matched to a gene: 6. CDR3 sequence reads: CASSSGLAGGLSTDTQYF. The CDR3 nucleotides read TGCGCCAGCAGCTCAGGACTAGCGGGGGGCCTTAGCACAGATACGCAGTATTTT.

The V call is TRBV2, the J call TRBJ2-5; D is unresolved. Trimming took 4 bases from V and 5 from J, leaving 14 bases between them. Per germline, CDR1 SNHLY and CDR2 FYNNEI. The CDR3 loop spans 14 amino acids. This CDR3 is CASSADSHRETQYF. The CDR3 bases are TGTGCCAGCAGTGCCGACTCCCATCGCGAGACCCAGTACTTC.

In DNA, the CDR3 is TGTGCCAGCAGCTCGGGACTAGCGGAGCAAGAGACCCAGTACTTC. As protein: CASSSGLAEQETQYF. The V call is TRBV9, the J call TRBJ2-5, with TRBD2 identical over 11 bases. The length of the CDR3 is 15 residues. Trimming took 4 bases from V and 2 from J; bases not matched to a gene: 4. Germline V gives CDR1 SGDLS, CDR2 YYNGEE. Looking up the rest from reference TRBV9 and TRBJ2-5 gives the full variable domain: DSGVTQTPKHLITATGQRVTLRCSPRSGDLSVYWYQQSLDQGLQFLIQYYNGEERAKGNILERFSAQQFPDLHSELNLSSLELGDSALYFCASSSGLAEQETQYFGPGTRLLVL.